Below are 2 T cell receptor beta chains sequenced from a single sample in a study of T-cell reconstitution after alpha-beta-depleted transplantation in children. Using unique molecular identifiers, the investigators prepared the TCRbeta library. Each CDR3 protein gets one entry after TCRdb re-called the PCR reads with MiXCR. The sample comprises some 310,000 distinct CDR3 sequences, around 20% of which are singletons, and about a tenth rests with the top ten. This material consisted of PBMCs, mostly from graft donor cells, taken 180 days after TCRalphabeta/CD19-depleted stem cell transplant. The receptors shown here come from a male patient younger than 18 who had a stem cell transplant for acute lymphoblastic leukemia, so the T cells may come from the graft donor.

The rearrangement joins TRBV10-3 to TRBJ2-6; 9 nucleotides match TRBD1. The trim removed 7 bases at V and 0 bases at J, leaving 7 bases unmatched. Germline CDR1 is ENHRY and CDR2 is SYGVKD. There are 17 residues in the CDR3. This chain's CDR3 is CAITGTGFSSGANVLTF. The CDR3, as DNA: TGTGCCATCACTGGGACAGGGTTTAGCTCTGGGGCCAACGTCCTGACTTTC.

The sample holds a few counts of this clonotype. The chain couples TRBV5-1 to TRBJ1-4; tentatively, D is TRBD1 (6 bases). The CDR3 length is 16 residues. Germline V gives CDR1 SGHRS, CDR2 YFSETQ. The V end lost 2 bases, the J end lost 0 bases, and 11 bases lay between the germline ends. The CDR3 loop is CASSFRQATTNEKLFF. In DNA form, the CDR3 reads TGCGCCAGCAGCTTCCGACAGGCTACAACTAATGAAAAACTGTTTTTT.